The clone carrying this T cell receptor beta chain was counted a few times. Its matching antigen is unknown. 5'-RACE, quantitative and with molecular barcodes, yielded the TCR beta libraries. TCRdb passed the 5' RACE reads through MiXCR, listing each CDR3 protein once. The sample lists some 140,000 distinct CDR3 sequences, about 8% occurring once. This entry belongs to a study of CD8 T cells in ankylosing spondylitis. Study findings and constraints: Disease-linked clones reportedly concentrated significantly in matched ankylosing spondylitis synovial fluid.

Germline V CDR1 and CDR2: SEHNR, FQNEAQ (reference sequence). This CDR3 spans 14 amino acids. Trimming stripped 6 bases from V and 1 base from J, with 12 bases between. The sequence was obtained from a male donor with ankylosing spondylitis. The sequencing input was synovial fluid, either unsorted or a sorted T cell fraction (not recorded which). The chain combines TRBV7-9 with TRBJ1-1; no clear D gene. CDR3 protein: CASRASEGNTEAFF. DNA for the CDR3: TGTGCCAGCAGGGCCAGTGAGGGGAACACTGAAGCTTTCTTT.